One sample yielded the 5 T cell receptor beta chains listed below, sequenced in a study of blood T cell repertoires in COVID-19. The repertoire was sequenced with immunoSEQ multiplex PCR; TCRdb's copy has only in-frame clones and lacks some. The table has 150,000 to 250,000 clones, 80% to 90% seen once. Sequencing was carried out using PBMCs or T cells enriched from blood (not recorded which). These receptors were collected from a man aged 40-50 years who had recovered from COVID-19.

CDR3 in amino acids: CASSSGTGRDTQYF. The CDR3 DNA follows: TGTGCCAGCAGCTCCGGGACAGGGAGAGATACGCAGTATTTT. The rearrangement uses TRBV7-7 and TRBJ2-3; 9 bases fit TRBD1. CDR1 is SSHAT, CDR2 FNYEAQ, per germline (reference sequence). The CDR3 contains 14 residues. Trimming removed 4 bases from V and 5 bases from J; junction bases left unmatched: 4.

The chain is built from TRBV6-2 or TRBV6-3 and TRBJ2-5; D is undetermined. V was cut by 6 bases and J by 4 bases, with 18 bases left in between. CDR3 length: 15 amino acids. Germline values: CDR1 MNHEY, CDR2 SVGEGT. This CDR3 reads CASSVLGLTIETQYF. DNA of the CDR3: TGTGCCAGCAGCGTCCTAGGATTAACTATAGAGACCCAGTACTTC.

The V and J genes are TRBV9 and TRBJ2-7; possibly TRBD1 for D (6 bases). V shed 4 bases and J shed 4 bases, with 21 bases lying between them. Germline V gene data show CDR1 as SGDLS and CDR2 as YYNGEE. This CDR3 is built from 16 residues. CDR3 bases: TGTGCCAGCAGCCCGCGACAGGCCATGGGACCTTACGAGCAGTACTTC. Translated, it gives CASSPRQAMGPYEQYF.

The chain recombines TRBV2 with TRBJ2-7; D uncertain. V shed 1 base and J shed 4 bases, with 5 bases lying between them. The CDR3 covers 12 residues. Germline V gene data show CDR1 as SNHLY and CDR2 as FYNNEI. CDR3 amino acids: CASSEGPYEQYF. The CDR3 DNA is TGTGCCAGCAGTGAAGGGCCTTACGAGCAGTACTTC.

The V call is TRBV6-2 or TRBV6-3, the J call TRBJ2-1; 11 nucleotides align to TRBD1. Trimming at V came to 2 bases and at J to 7 bases, leaving 13 bases not matched to a gene. The CDR3 loop spans 18 amino acids. Germline V CDR1 and CDR2: MNHEY, SVGEGT. The DNA for the CDR3 is TGTGCCAGCAGTTACCTCATTTACCGGGACAGGGGGAGAAATGAGCAGTTCTTC. Translated, it gives CASSYLIYRDRGRNEQFF.